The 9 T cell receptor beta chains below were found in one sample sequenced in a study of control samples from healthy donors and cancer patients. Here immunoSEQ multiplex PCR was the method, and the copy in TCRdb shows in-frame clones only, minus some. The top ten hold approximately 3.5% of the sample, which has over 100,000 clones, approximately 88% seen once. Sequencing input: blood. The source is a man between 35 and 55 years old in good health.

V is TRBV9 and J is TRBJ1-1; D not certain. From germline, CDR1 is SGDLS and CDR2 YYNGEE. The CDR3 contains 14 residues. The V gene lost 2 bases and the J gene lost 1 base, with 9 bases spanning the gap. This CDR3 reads CASSVISSNTEAFF. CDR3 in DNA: TGTGCCAGCAGCGTTATAAGTTCGAACACTGAAGCTTTCTTT.

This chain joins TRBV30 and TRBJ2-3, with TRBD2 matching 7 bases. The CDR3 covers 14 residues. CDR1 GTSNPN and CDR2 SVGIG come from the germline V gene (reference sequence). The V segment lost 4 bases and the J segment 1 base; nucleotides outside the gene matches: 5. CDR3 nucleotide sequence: TGTGCCTGGACGGGGGGTCGCCGCACAGATACGCAGTATTTT. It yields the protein CAWTGGRRTDTQYF.

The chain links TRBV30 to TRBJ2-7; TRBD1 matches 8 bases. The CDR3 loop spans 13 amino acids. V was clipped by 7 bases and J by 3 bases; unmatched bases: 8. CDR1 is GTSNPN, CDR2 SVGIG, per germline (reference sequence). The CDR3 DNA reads TGTGCCTTCCGGGACAGGCGGTTCTACGAGCAGTACTTC. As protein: CAFRDRRFYEQYF.

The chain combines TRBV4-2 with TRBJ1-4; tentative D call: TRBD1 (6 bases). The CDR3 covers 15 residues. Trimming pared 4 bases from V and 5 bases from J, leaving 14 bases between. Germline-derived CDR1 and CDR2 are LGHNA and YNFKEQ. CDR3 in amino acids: CASSLETGPNEKLFF. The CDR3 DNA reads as TGTGCCAGCAGCCTAGAGACAGGACCAAATGAAAAACTGTTTTTT.

CDR3: CASSYSDRGNYGYTF. The CDR3 coding sequence is TGTGCCAGCAGTTACTCGGACAGGGGGAACTATGGCTACACCTTC. V gene TRBV6-5 combines with J gene TRBJ1-2; the match to TRBD1 covers 10 bases. The CDR3 sequence is 15 residues long. Trimming took 0 bases from V and 2 from J; bases not matched to a gene: 0. Germline V gene data show CDR1 as MNHEY and CDR2 as SVGAGI.

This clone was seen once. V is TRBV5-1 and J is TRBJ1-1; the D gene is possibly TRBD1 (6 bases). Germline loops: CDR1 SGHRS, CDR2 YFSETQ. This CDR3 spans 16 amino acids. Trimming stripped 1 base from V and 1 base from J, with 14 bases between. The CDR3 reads CASSLSGGLGNTEAFF. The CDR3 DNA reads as TGCGCCAGCAGCTTGTCCGGGGGGCTTGGGAACACTGAAGCTTTCTTT. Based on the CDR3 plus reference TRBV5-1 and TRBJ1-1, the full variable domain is KAGVTQTPRYLIKTRGQQVTLSCSPISGHRSVSWYQQTPGQGLQFLFEYFSETQRNKGNFPGRFSGRQFSNSRSEMNVSTLELGDSALYLCASSLSGGLGNTEAFFGQGTRLTVV.

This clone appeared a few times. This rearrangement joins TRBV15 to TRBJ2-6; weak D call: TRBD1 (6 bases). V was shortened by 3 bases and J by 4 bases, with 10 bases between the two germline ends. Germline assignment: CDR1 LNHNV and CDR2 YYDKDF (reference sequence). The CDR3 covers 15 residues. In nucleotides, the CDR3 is TGTGCCACCAGCAGGGGGGCAGAAGGGGCCAACGTCCTGACTTTC. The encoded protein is CATSRGAEGANVLTF. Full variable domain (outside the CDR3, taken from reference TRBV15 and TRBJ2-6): DAMVIQNPRYQVTQFGKPVTLSCSQTLNHNVMYWYQQKSSQAPKLLFHYYDKDFNNEADTPDNFQSRRPNTSFCFLDIRSPGLGDTAMYLCATSRGAEGANVLTFGAGSRLTVL.

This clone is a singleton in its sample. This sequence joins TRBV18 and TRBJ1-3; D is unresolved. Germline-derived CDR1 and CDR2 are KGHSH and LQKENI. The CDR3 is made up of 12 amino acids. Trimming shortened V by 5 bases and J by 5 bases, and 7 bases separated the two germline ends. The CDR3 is CASSEGRNTIYF. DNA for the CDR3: TGTGCCAGCTCAGAGGGTCGAAACACCATATATTTT.

The chain's CDR3 is CATRSSYNSPLHF. The CDR3 coding sequence is TGTGCCACCAGGAGCTCCTATAATTCACCCCTCCACTTT. The rearrangement uses TRBV27 and TRBJ1-6; no reliable D call. The V gene's germline CDR1 is MNHEY and CDR2 SMNVEV (reference sequence). Deletions cut 10 bases from V and 0 bases from J, with 7 bases between. The CDR3 is made up of 13 amino acids.